These 24 T cell receptor beta chains came from one sample sequenced in a study of monozygotic twins with inflammatory bowel disease. One entry per CDR3 protein, without DNA, is what TCRdb gives after re-calling the 5' RACE reads. The sample table includes 150,000 to 200,000 distinct CDR3 sequences. The sample taken for sequencing was blood. These receptors all come from a human donor with ulcerative colitis or Crohn's disease, or a healthy co-twin of an affected twin (not recorded which).

V gene TRBV3-1 combines with J gene TRBJ1-6. CDR3 length equals 12 residues. Per the germline V gene, CDR1 is LGHDT and CDR2 is YNNKEL (reference sequence). The chain's CDR3 is CASSQGYSPLHF.

CDR3 in amino acids: CASSLIGRDLRAGGQETQYF. V usage is TRBV14 and J usage is TRBJ2-5; the TCRdb call, TRBD2, lacks DNA for checking. Germline CDR1 and CDR2: SGHDN and FVKESK. The CDR3 runs to 20 residues. Filled out from reference TRBV14 and TRBJ2-5, the complete variable domain reads EAGVTQFPSHSVIEKGQTVTLRCDPISGHDNLYWYRRVMGKEIKFLLHFVKESKQDESGMPNNRFLAERTGGTYSTLKVQPAELEDSGVYFCASSLIGRDLRAGGQETQYFGPGTRLLVL.

This chain uses TRBV9 with TRBJ2-7; TCRdb's D call of TRBD1 is untestable without DNA. Germline values: CDR1 SGDLS, CDR2 YYNGEE. CDR3 length: 14 residues. This CDR3 reads CASSVEGQPYEQYF.

The chain uses TRBV9 and TRBJ1-2; as DNA is missing, the TRBD1 call by TCRdb cannot be tested. The length of the CDR3 is 14 residues. Germline CDR1 reads SGDLS; CDR2 reads YYNGEE. Here the CDR3 reads CASSMGVGGYGYTF.

The genes are TRBV20-1 and TRBJ1-1; with no DNA, the TCRdb D assignment of TRBD1 cannot be verified. This CDR3 comprises 16 residues. Germline values: CDR1 DFQATT, CDR2 SNEGSKA (reference sequence). CDR3 region: CSASPPLGTGGTEAFF.

CDR3: CASSLGGLARDEQFF. V is TRBV7-6 and J is TRBJ2-1; TCRdb returns TRBD2, unconfirmable since there is no DNA. The germline gives CDR1 SGHVS, CDR2 FNYEAQ. The length of the CDR3 is 15 residues. The variable domain in full, completed from reference TRBV7-6 and TRBJ2-1, reads GAGVSQSPRYKVTKRGQDVALRCDPISGHVSLYWYRQALGQGPEFLTYFNYEAQQDKSGLPNDRFSAERPEGSISTLTIQRTEQRDSAMYRCASSLGGLARDEQFFGPGTRLTVL.

This sequence joins TRBV7-2 and TRBJ2-1; the TCRdb call, TRBD1, lacks DNA for checking. Germline CDR1 and CDR2: SGHTA and FQGNSA. The CDR3 consists of 14 residues. CDR3 sequence: CASNAPGRNNEQFF.

The rearrangement uses TRBV25-1 and TRBJ1-4; TCRdb names TRBD1, which stays unverified in the absence of DNA. The germline V gene has CDR1 MGHDK and CDR2 SYGVNS. The CDR3 is made up of 12 amino acids. CDR3 residues: CASSGPGEKLFF.

This sequence joins TRBV20-1 and TRBJ1-5; TCRdb names TRBD1, which stays unverified in the absence of DNA. The germline V gene has CDR1 DFQATT and CDR2 SNEGSKA (reference sequence). The CDR3 is 17 residues long. CDR3 residues: CSARRTGVGAGYQPQHF.

The chain links TRBV19 to TRBJ2-3; TCRdb gives TRBD2 as the D gene, but with no DNA this cannot be confirmed. The germline V gene has CDR1 LNHDA and CDR2 SQIVND (reference sequence). The CDR3 loop spans 14 amino acids. The CDR3 sequence: CASSLAEDTDTQYF.

The V gene is TRBV7-9, the J gene TRBJ2-2. This CDR3 has 15 residues. In germline, CDR1 is SEHNR, CDR2 FQNEAQ (reference sequence). CDR3 sequence reads: CASSLSGGNTGELFF.

This chain connects TRBV4-3 to TRBJ2-7; the TRBD2 assignment by TCRdb is unverifiable without DNA. The CDR3 sequence is 16 residues long. Germline V CDR1 and CDR2: LGHNA, YSLEER. CDR3 region: CASSPGTSGESYEQYF.

The rearrangement uses TRBV6-2 or TRBV6-3 and TRBJ2-5; TCRdb picks TRBD2, but there is no DNA to check that call. This CDR3 spans 15 amino acids. Germline lookup yields CDR1 MNHEY and CDR2 SVGEGT. This chain's CDR3 is CASTPGLAVQETQYF.

The chain joins TRBV6-5 to TRBJ2-1; checking the TCRdb D call of TRBD1 is not possible without DNA. Germline V gene lookup returns CDR1 MNHEY and CDR2 SVGAGI. CDR3 length: 14 residues. CDR3 protein: CASSLGQPNNEQFF.

The chain's CDR3 is CASSGTAANTGELFF. The rearrangement joins TRBV6-1 to TRBJ2-2; TCRdb gives TRBD1 as the D gene, but with no DNA this cannot be confirmed. This CDR3 has 15 amino acids. The germline V gene encodes CDR1 MNHNS and CDR2 SASEGT.

This chain links TRBV20-1 with TRBJ2-7; TCRdb outputs TRBD2, but without DNA this stays unchecked. The CDR3 contains 14 residues. Germline CDR1 DFQATT, CDR2 SNEGSKA (reference sequence). The CDR3 sequence: CSALGERKSRAQYF.

The chain links TRBV5-1 to TRBJ2-2; checking the TCRdb D call of TRBD2 is not possible without DNA. This CDR3 is built from 16 residues. Germline loops: CDR1 SGHRS, CDR2 YFSETQ. The CDR3 reads CASSLDSGGNTGELFF.

The gene calls are TRBV19 and TRBJ1-6; the D gene TCRdb calls, TRBD1, cannot be checked with no DNA. The CDR3 covers 14 residues. From germline, CDR1 is LNHDA and CDR2 SQIVND (reference sequence). The CDR3 here is CASTPGGRNSPLHF.

The chain joins TRBV6-2 or TRBV6-3 to TRBJ2-7; the D gene TCRdb calls, TRBD1, cannot be checked with no DNA. This CDR3 has 14 residues. Germline lookup yields CDR1 MNHEY and CDR2 SVGEGT. CDR3 sequence: CASSYGTNSYEQYF.

This chain links TRBV6-2 or TRBV6-3 with TRBJ2-1; TCRdb's assignment of TRBD2 cannot be checked, as there is no DNA. The CDR3 runs 17 residues. The germline V gene encodes CDR1 MNHEY and CDR2 SVGEGT. The CDR3 loop reads CASSYMMGLAGVDEQFF.

The rearrangement joins TRBV6-5 to TRBJ2-7; TCRdb designates TRBD1, a call that cannot be tested without DNA. CDR1 is MNHEY, CDR2 SVGAGI, per germline. This CDR3 is 13 amino acids long. This CDR3 reads CASSQPGVKEQYF.

The J gene is TRBJ1-5, the V gene TRBV6-2 or TRBV6-3; TCRdb gives TRBD1 as the D gene, but with no DNA this cannot be confirmed. The CDR3 totals 14 residues. Germline values: CDR1 MNHEY, CDR2 SVGEGT. The CDR3 is CASSLTGEAQPQHF.

This chain connects TRBV25-1 to TRBJ1-1. The germline CDR1 and CDR2 sequences are MGHDK and SYGVNS. The CDR3 contains 12 residues. The CDR3 is CASSAFRNEAFF.

V usage is TRBV25-1 and J usage is TRBJ2-7; TCRdb gives TRBD1 as the D gene, but with no DNA this cannot be confirmed. There are 15 residues in the CDR3. Germline values: CDR1 MGHDK, CDR2 SYGVNS. CDR3 loop: CASSESGTGTYEQYF.